The following is a TCR beta chain sequence with its context. No antigen is known for it. Trimming at V came to 1 base and at J to 5 bases, leaving 1 base not matched to a gene. The CDR3 loop spans 13 amino acids. Germline V gene lookup returns CDR1 SGHDT and CDR2 YYEEEE. The data stem from a study of cytomegalovirus exposure and HLA in healthy donors. Study results and limitations: There were several of the most significant clusters that appeared linked to common viral pathogens in a later analysis. By HLA locus, TCR association rates varied in a later analysis, with DRB1 showing the most and HLA-C the fewest. A later analysis linked some 18,000 TCR beta sequences to HLA alleles at 0.05 false discovery rate.

This PCR relied on a set of 60 Vbeta primers and 13 Jbeta primers. The repertoire was sequenced with immunoSEQ multiplex PCR; TCRdb's copy has only in-frame clones and lacks some. This table holds some 240,000 clones, around 73% found once. V usage is TRBV5-6 and J usage is TRBJ1-1, with TRBD1 matching 8 bases. Sequencing used PBMCs. This clonotype originated in a male donor in good health and CMV-seronegative. CDR3 in amino acids: CASSLTGGTEAFF. DNA for the CDR3: TGTGCCAGCAGCTTGACAGGGGGGACTGAAGCTTTCTTT.